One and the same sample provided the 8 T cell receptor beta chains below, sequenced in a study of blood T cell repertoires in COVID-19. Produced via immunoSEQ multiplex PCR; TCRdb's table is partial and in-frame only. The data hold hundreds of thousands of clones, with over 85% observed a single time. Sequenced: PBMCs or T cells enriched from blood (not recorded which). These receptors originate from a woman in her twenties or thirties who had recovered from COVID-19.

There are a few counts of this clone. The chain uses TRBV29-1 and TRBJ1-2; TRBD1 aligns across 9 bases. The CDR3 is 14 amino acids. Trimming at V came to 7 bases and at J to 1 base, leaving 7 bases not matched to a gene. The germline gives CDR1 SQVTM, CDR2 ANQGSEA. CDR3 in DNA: TGCAGCGCCTGGGGACAGGGCGTTAACTATGGCTACACCTTC. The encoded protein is CSAWGQGVNYGYTF.

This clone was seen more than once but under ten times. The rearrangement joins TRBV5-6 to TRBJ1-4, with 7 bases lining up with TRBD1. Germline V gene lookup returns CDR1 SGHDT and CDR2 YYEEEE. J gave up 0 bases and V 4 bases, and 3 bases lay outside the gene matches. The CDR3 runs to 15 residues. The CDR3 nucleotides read TGTGCCAGCAGCCCGACAGGGACAACTAATGAAAAACTGTTTTTT. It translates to CASSPTGTTNEKLFF. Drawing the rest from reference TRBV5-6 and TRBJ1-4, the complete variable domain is DAGVTQSPTHLIKTRGQQVTLRCSPKSGHDTVSWYQQALGQGPQFIFQYYEEEERQRGNFPDRFSGHQFPNYSSELNVNALLLGDSALYLCASSPTGTTNEKLFFGSGTQLSVL.

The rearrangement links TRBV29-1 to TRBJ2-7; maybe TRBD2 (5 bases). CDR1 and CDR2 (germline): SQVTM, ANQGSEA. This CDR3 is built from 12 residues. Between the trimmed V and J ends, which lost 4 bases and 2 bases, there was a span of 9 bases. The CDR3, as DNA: TGCAGCGTTGGCCCCGGGACCTACGAGCAGTACTTC. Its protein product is CSVGPGTYEQYF.

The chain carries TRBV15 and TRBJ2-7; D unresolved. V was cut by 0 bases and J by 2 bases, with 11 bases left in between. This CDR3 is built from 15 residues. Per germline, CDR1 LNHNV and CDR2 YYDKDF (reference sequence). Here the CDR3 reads CATSRDPRQAYEQYF. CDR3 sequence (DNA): TGTGCCACCAGCAGAGATCCCCGGCAGGCCTACGAGCAGTACTTC.

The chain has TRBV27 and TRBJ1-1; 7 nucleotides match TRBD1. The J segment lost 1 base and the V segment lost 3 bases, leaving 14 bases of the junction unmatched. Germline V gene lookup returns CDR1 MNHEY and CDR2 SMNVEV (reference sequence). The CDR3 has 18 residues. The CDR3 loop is CASSFRGGNIGWNTEAFF. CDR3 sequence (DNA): TGTGCCAGCAGTTTCAGAGGGGGCAACATAGGGTGGAACACTGAAGCTTTCTTT.

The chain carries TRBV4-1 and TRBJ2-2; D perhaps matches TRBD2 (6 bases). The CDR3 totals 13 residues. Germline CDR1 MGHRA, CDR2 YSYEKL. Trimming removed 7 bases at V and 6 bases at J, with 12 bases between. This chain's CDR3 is CASKEGHSGELFF. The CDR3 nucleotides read TGCGCCAGCAAGGAGGGGCATTCCGGGGAGCTGTTTTTT.

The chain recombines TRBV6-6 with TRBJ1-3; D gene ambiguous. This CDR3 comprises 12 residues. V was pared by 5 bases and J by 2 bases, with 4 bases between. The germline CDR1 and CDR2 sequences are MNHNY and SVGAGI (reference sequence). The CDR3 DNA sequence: TGTGCCAGCAGTACTCCTGGAAACACCATATATTTT. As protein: CASSTPGNTIYF.

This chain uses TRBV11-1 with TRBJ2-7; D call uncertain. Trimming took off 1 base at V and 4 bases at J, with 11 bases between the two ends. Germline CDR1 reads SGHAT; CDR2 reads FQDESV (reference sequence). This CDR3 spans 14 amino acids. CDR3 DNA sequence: TGTGCCAGCAGCTTAGACCTCTCGAGTTACGAGCAGTACTTC. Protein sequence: CASSLDLSSYEQYF.